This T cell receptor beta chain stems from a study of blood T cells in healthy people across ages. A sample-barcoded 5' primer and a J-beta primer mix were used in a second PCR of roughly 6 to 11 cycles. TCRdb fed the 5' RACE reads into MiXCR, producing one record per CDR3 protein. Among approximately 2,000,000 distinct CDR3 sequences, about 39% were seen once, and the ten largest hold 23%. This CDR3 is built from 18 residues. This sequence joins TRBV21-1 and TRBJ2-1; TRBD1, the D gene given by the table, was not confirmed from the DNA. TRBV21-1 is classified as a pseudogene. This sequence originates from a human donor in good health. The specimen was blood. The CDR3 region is CASSFILSLGQVYNEQFF. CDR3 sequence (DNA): TGTGCCAGCAGCTTTATTTTGAGTTTGGGACAGGTATACAATGAGCAGTTCTTC.